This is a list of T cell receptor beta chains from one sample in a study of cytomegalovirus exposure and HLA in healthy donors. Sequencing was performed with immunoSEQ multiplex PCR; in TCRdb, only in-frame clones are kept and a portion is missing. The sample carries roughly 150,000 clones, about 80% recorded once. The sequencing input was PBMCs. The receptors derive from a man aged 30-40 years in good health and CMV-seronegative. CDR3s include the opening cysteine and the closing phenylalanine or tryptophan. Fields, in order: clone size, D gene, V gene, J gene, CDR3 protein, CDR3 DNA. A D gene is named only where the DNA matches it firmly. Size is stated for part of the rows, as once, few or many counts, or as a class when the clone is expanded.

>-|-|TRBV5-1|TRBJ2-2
CASSFMGLNTGELFF
TGCGCCAGCAGCTTCATGGGCCTGAACACCGGGGAGCTGTTTTTT
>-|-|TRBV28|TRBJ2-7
CASSSPTYEQYF
TGTGCCAGCAGTAGCCCGACCTACGAGCAGTACTTC
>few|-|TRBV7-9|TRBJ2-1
CASSLEEGSYNEQFF
TGTGCCAGCAGCCTAGAAGAGGGTTCCTACAATGAGCAGTTCTTC
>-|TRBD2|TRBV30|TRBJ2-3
CAWNGGGTDTQYF
TGTGCCTGGAATGGGGGGGGAACAGATACGCAGTATTTT
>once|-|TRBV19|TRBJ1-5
CASSIAVNQPQHF
TGTGCCAGTAGTATAGCCGTAAATCAGCCCCAGCATTTT
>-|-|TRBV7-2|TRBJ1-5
CASSWKIGRDQPQHF
TGTGCCAGCAGCTGGAAAATAGGCCGGGATCAGCCCCAGCATTTT
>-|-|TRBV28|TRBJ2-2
CASRLPGANTGELFF
TGTGCCAGCAGACTTCCGGGAGCGAACACCGGGGAGCTGTTTTTT
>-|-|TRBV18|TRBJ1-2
CASSPPGEESYGYTF
TGTGCCAGCTCACCACCGGGGGAGGAAAGCTATGGCTACACCTTC
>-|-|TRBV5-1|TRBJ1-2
CASTSQTGNYGYTF
TGCGCCAGCACATCCCAAACAGGGAACTATGGCTACACCTTC
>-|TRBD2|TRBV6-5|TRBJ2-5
CASSYGGVETQYF
TGTGCCAGCAGTTACGGGGGGGTAGAGACCCAGTACTTC
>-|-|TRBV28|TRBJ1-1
CASPSSFTGLDTEAFF
TGTGCCAGCCCCTCCTCCTTCACAGGGTTGGACACTGAAGCTTTCTTT
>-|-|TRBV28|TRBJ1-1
CASYNRGTEAFF
TGTGCCAGCTACAATCGAGGCACTGAAGCTTTCTTT
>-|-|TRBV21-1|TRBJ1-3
CASSPRDRGQGNTIYF
TGTGCCAGCAGCCCCCGCGACAGGGGGCAAGGAAACACCATATATTTT
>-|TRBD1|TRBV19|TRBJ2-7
CASTGTDYYEQYF
TGTGCCAGTACCGGGACAGACTACTACGAGCAGTACTTC
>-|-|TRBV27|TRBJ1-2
CASRDFYGYTF
TGTGCCAGCAGGGACTTCTATGGCTACACCTTC
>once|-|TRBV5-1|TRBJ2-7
CASSPGAIEQYF
TGCGCCAGCAGCCCTGGGGCAATCGAGCAGTACTTC
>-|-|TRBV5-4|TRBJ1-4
CASSLSTSRGNEKLFF
TGTGCCAGCAGCTTGAGCACCTCACGGGGAAATGAAAAACTGTTTTTT
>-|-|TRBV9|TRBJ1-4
CASAGGANEKLFF
TGTGCCAGCGCCGGGGGGGCTAATGAAAAACTGTTTTTT
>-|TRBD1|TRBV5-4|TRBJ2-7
CASSTYLGTGPYEQYF
TGTGCCAGCAGCACCTACCTCGGGACAGGGCCCTACGAGCAGTACTTC
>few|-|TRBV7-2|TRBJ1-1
CASSLSRNTEAFF
TGTGCCAGCAGCTTGTCCAGGAACACTGAAGCTTTCTTT
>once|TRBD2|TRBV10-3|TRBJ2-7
CAISRVSGGSAHEQYF
TGTGCCATCAGTAGAGTCAGCGGGGGGTCCGCCCACGAGCAGTACTTC
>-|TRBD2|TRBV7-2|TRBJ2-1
CASSLDAGGGSEQFF
TGTGCCAGCAGCTTAGATGCGGGCGGGGGGAGTGAGCAGTTCTTC
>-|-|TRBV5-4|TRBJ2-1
CASSSERSAYNEQFF
TGTGCCAGCAGCTCCGAGCGGTCTGCCTACAATGAGCAGTTCTTC
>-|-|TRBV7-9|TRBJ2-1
CAGSFDFYPYNEQFF
TGTGCCGGCAGCTTCGACTTTTACCCCTACAATGAGCAGTTCTTC
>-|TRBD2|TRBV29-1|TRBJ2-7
CSATSALTAGFYEQYF
TGCAGCGCCACTAGCGCGCTAACGGCGGGGTTCTACGAGCAGTACTTC
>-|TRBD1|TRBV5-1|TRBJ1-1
CASSGLTGVMNTEAFF
TGCGCCAGCAGCGGGCTGACAGGGGTTATGAACACTGAAGCTTTCTTT
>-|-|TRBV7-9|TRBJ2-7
CASSLGPGFYEQYF
TGTGCCAGCAGCTTAGGACCAGGTTTCTACGAGCAGTACTTC
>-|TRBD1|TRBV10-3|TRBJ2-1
CAISESSRGRHEQFF
TGTGCCATCAGTGAGTCGAGCAGGGGGCGACATGAGCAGTTCTTC
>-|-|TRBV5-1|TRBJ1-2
CASSLLSNYGYTF
TGCGCCAGCAGCCTACTCTCTAACTATGGCTACACCTTC
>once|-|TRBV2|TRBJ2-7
CASRRGGDNYEQYF
TGTGCCAGCAGGAGAGGGGGGGACAACTACGAGCAGTACTTC
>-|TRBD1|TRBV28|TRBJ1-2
CASSYPPATGQRGYTF
TGTGCCAGCAGCTACCCTCCCGCGACAGGGCAGAGGGGCTACACCTTC
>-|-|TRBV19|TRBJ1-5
CATGGGRGSMGNQPQHF
TGTGCCACCGGGGGGGGGCGAGGATCGATGGGCAATCAGCCCCAGCATTTT
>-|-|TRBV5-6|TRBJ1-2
CASSPGAGRGYTF
TGTGCCAGCAGCCCAGGGGCAGGGCGAGGCTACACCTTC
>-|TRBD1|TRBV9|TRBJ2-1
CASSAGDRSFYNEQFF
TGTGCCAGCAGCGCAGGGGACAGGAGTTTTTACAATGAGCAGTTCTTC
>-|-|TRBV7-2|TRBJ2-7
CASSLVSSYEQYF
TGTGCCAGCAGCTTAGTGAGCTCCTACGAGCAGTACTTC
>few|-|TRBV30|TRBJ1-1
CAWSGIFEAFF
TGTGCCTGGAGCGGTATCTTCGAAGCTTTCTTT
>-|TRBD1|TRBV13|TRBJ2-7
CASSSVPGQGRIEQYF
TGTGCCAGCAGCTCGGTACCGGGACAGGGAAGAATCGAGCAGTACTTC
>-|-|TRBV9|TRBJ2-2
CASSAPEGANTGELFF
TGTGCCAGCAGCGCCCCAGAAGGAGCGAACACCGGGGAGCTGTTTTTT
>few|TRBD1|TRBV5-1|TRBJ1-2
CASSVPTGGDGYTF
TGCGCCAGCAGCGTCCCAACAGGGGGCGATGGCTACACCTTC
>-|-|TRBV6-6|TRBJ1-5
CASSYSQGRQPQHF
TGTGCCAGCAGTTACTCACAGGGACGCCAGCCCCAGCATTTT
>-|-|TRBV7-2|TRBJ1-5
CASSSETGRAPQHF
TGTGCCAGCAGCTCCGAGACAGGCCGCGCGCCCCAGCATTTT
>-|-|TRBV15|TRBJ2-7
CATSSRTGSYEQYF
TGTGCCACCAGCTCAAGAACAGGGTCCTACGAGCAGTACTTC
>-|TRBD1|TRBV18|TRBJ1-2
CASSPGQGDYGYTF
TGTGCCAGCTCACCCGGACAGGGCGATTATGGCTACACCTTC
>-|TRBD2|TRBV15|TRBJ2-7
CATSREGTSEQYF
TGTGCCACCAGCAGAGAGGGGACTAGCGAGCAGTACTTC
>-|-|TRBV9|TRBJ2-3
CASATTGSTSTDTQYF
TGTGCCAGCGCCACAACAGGTTCAACTAGCACAGATACGCAGTATTTT
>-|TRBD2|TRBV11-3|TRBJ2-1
CASSSGGSNLDEQFF
TGTGCCAGCAGCTCCGGCGGGAGTAATCTAGATGAGCAGTTCTTC